The T cell receptor beta chain under discussion was sequenced for a study of OX40 agonist ivuxolimab in advanced cancers. Study conclusions and caveats: Low clonal expansion, among the lowest seen, marked partial responders at 0.1-3.0 mg/kg.

Here immunoSEQ multiplex PCR was the method, and the copy in TCRdb shows in-frame clones only, minus some. The sample includes over 5,500 clones, 55% to 75% of them seen just once. Notes on this clone: Its target is unknown.

The CDR3 totals 14 residues. V was clipped by 5 bases and J by 8 bases, with 18 bases between them. Germline CDR1 reads SEHNR; CDR2 reads FQNEAQ (reference sequence). The V and J genes are TRBV7-9 and TRBJ2-5; the D is unclear. The material sequenced was CD4+ or CD8+ T cells sorted from blood, taken in a trial of the OX40 agonist ivuxolimab. This receptor was identified in an adult with an advanced solid tumor such as melanoma, head and neck, liver or kidney cancer. CDR3 amino acids: CASSPSDAQGTQYF. The DNA for the CDR3 is TGTGCCAGCAGCCCCTCCGACGCTCAAGGAACCCAGTACTTC.